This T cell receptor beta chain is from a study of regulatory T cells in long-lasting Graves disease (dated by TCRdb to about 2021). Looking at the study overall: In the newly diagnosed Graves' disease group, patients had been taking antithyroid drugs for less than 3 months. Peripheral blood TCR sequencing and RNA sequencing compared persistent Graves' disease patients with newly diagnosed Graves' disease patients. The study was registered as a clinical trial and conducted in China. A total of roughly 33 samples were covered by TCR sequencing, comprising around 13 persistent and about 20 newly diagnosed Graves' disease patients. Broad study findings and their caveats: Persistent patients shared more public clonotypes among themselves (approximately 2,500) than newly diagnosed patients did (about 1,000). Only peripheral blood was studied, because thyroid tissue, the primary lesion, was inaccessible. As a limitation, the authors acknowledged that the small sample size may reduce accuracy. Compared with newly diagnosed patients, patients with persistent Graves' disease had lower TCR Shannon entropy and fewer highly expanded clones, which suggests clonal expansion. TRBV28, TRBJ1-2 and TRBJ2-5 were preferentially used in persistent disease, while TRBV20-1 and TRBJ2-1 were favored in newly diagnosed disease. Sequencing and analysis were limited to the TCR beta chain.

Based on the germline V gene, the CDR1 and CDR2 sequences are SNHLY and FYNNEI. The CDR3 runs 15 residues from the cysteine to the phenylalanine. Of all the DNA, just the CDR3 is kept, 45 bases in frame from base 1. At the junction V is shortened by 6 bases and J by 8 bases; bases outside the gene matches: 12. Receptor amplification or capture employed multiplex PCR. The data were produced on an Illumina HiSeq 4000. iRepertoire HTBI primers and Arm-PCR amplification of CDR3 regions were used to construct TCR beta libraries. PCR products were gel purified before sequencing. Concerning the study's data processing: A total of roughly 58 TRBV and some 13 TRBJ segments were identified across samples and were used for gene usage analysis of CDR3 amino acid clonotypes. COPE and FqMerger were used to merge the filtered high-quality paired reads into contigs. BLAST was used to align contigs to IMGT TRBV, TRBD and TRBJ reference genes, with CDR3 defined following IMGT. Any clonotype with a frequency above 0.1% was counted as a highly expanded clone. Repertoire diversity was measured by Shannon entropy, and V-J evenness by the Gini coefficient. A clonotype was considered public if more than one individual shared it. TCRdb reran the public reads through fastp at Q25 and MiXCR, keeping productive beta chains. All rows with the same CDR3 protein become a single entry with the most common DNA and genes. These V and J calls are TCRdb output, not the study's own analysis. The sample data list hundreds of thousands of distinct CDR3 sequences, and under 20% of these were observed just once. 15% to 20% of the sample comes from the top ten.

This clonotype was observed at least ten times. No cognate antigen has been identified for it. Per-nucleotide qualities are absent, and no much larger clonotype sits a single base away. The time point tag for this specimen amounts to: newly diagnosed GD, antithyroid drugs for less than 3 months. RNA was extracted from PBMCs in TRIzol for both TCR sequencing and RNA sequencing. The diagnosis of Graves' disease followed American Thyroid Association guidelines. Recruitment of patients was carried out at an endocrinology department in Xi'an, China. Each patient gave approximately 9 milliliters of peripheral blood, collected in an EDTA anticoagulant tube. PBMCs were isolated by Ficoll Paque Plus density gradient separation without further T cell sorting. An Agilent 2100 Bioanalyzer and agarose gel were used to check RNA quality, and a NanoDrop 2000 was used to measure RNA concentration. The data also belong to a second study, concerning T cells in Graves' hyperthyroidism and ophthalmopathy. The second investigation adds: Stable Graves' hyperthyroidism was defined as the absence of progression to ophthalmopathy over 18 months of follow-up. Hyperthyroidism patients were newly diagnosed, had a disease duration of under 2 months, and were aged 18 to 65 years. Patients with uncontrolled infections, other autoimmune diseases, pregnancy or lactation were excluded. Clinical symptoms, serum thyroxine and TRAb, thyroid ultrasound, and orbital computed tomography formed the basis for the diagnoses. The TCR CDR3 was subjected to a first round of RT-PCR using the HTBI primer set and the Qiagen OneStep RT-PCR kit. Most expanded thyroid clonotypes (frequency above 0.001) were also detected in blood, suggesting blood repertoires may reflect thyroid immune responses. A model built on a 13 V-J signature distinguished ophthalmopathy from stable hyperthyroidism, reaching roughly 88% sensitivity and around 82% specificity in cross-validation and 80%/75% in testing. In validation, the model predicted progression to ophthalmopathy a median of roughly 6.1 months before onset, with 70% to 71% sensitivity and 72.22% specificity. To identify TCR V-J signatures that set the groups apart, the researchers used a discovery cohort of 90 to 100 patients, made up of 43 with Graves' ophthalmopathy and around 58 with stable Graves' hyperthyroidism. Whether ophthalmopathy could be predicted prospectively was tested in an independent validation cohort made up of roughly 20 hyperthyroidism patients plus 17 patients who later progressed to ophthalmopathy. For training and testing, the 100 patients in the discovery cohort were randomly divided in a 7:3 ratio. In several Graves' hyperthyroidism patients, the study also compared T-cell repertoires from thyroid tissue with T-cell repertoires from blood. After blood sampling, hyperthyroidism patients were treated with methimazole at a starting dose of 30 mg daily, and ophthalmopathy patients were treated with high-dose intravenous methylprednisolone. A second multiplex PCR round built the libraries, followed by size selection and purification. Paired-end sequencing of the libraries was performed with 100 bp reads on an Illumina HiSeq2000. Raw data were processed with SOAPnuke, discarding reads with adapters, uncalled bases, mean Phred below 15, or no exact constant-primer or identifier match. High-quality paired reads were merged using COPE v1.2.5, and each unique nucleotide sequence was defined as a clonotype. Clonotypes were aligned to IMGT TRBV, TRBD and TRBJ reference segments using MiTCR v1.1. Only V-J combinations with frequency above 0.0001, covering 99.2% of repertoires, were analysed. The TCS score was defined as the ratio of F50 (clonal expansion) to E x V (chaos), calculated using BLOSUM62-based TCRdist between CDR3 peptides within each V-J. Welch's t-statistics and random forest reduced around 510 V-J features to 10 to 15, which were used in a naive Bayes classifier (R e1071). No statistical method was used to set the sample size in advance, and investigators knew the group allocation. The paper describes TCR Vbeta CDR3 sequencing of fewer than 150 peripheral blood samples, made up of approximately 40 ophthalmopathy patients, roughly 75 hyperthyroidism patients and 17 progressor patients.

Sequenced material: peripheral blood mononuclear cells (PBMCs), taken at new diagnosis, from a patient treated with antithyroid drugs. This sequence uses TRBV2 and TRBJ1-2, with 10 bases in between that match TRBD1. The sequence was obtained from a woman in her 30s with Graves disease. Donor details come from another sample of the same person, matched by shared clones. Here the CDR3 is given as CASRTDRGIFGGYTF. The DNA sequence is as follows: TGTGCCAGCAGGACGGACAGGGGGATATTTGGCGGCTACACCTTC.